These 22 T cell receptor beta chains came from one sample sequenced in a study of blood T cell repertoires in COVID-19. Sequenced by immunoSEQ multiplex PCR; TCRdb stores in-frame clones only, minus some. The sample carries approximately 150,000 clones, just under 85% recorded once. What was sequenced was peripheral blood. These receptors all come from a woman older than 75 with COVID-19, enrolled during active disease.

The chain employs TRBV29-1 and TRBJ1-2; D is possibly TRBD1 (5 bases). Trimming left V 8 bases short and J 4 bases short, with 17 bases between. Germline lookup yields CDR1 SQVTM and CDR2 ANQGSEA. CDR3 size: 13 residues. The CDR3 DNA is TGCAGCACGAAACAGGCAACACTCTATGGCTACACCTTC. Translated: CSTKQATLYGYTF.

Concerning this clone itself: The same CDR3 also results from other DNA sequences found in this sample. The chain combines TRBV5-5 with TRBJ2-5; D perhaps matches TRBD2 (6 bases). The length of the CDR3 is 13 residues. Germline CDR1 is SGHKS and CDR2 is YYEKEE (reference sequence). V was pared by 2 bases and J by 3 bases, with 8 bases between. CDR3 residues: CASSLGGEETQYF. Here the CDR3 DNA reads TGTGCCAGCAGCTTAGGAGGGGAAGAGACCCAGTACTTC. The whole variable domain, filled in from reference TRBV5-5 and TRBJ2-5, reads DAGVTQSPTHLIKTRGQQVTLRCSPISGHKSVSWYQQVLGQGPQFIFQYYEKEERGRGNFPDRFSARQFPNYSSELNVNALLLGDSALYLCASSLGGEETQYFGPGTRLLVL.

This rearrangement joins TRBV19 to TRBJ1-5; D not resolved. V lost 2 bases to trimming and J lost 6 bases, with 11 bases between them. Germline V gene lookup returns CDR1 LNHDA and CDR2 SQIVND (reference sequence). CDR3 length: 14 residues. CDR3 DNA: TGTGCCAGTAGTATAACTTGGCGGAGTCAGCCCCAGCATTTT. This translates into CASSITWRSQPQHF.

The chain joins TRBV18 to TRBJ2-7; 11 positions agree with TRBD1. Trimming at V came to 3 bases and at J to 4 bases, leaving 2 bases not matched to a gene. This CDR3 comprises 14 residues. The germline V gene has CDR1 KGHSH and CDR2 LQKENI. CDR3 residues: CASSPGTGGYEQYF. The DNA of the CDR3 is TGTGCCAGCTCACCCGGGACAGGGGGGTACGAGCAGTACTTC.

Here the CDR3 DNA reads TGTGCCAGCTCGCCCACTAGCGGGGGGGCGAAGACCCAGTACTTC. Residues: CASSPTSGGAKTQYF. This chain connects TRBV18 to TRBJ2-5; 13 bases align to TRBD2. Germline V gene sequence: CDR1 KGHSH, CDR2 LQKENI. This CDR3 is built from 15 residues. Trimming removed 6 bases from V and 6 bases from J; junction bases left unmatched: 7.

The rearrangement uses TRBV19 and TRBJ2-1; TRBD2 agrees at 7 bases. Germline CDR1 LNHDA, CDR2 SQIVND (reference sequence). Trimming at V came to 8 bases and at J to 3 bases, leaving 7 bases not matched to a gene. The length of the CDR3 is 14 residues. CDR3 DNA sequence: TGTGCCAGTGGGGCTGGGGGGGACTACAATGAGCAGTTCTTC. This gives the protein CASGAGGDYNEQFF. The full variable domain, completed using reference TRBV19 and TRBJ2-1, is DGGITQSPKYLFRKEGQNVTLSCEQNLNHDAMYWYRQDPGQGLRLIYYSQIVNDFQKGDIAEGYSVSREKKESFPLTVTSAQKNPTAFYLCASGAGGDYNEQFFGPGTRLTVL.

The CDR3, as DNA: TGTGCCAGCAGCCACAGAGGAGGGGAGCCCGAGCAGTACTTC. This encodes CASSHRGGEPEQYF. The V gene is TRBV3-1 (or the pseudogene TRBV3-2), the J gene TRBJ2-7; tentative D call: TRBD2 (6 bases). Trimming cost V 3 bases and J 6 bases, with 15 bases left between them. The CDR3 covers 14 residues. CDR1 is LGHDT, CDR2 YNNKEL, per germline (reference sequence).

CDR3 region: CASSYYRGASYEQYF. In DNA, the CDR3 is TGTGCCAGCAGTTATTACCGGGGGGCCTCCTACGAGCAGTACTTC. The V gene is TRBV6-5, the J gene TRBJ2-7, with a weak D call TRBD2 (7 bases). The CDR3 is made up of 15 amino acids. V was pared by 3 bases and J by 0 bases, with 12 bases between. Germline CDR1 and CDR2: MNHEY and SVGAGI.

This sequence joins TRBV19 and TRBJ1-6; 8 nucleotides align to TRBD1. Per the germline V gene, CDR1 is LNHDA and CDR2 is SQIVND (reference sequence). The CDR3 is 17 amino acids. V shed 5 bases and J 9 bases; nucleotides not matched to a gene: 15. CDR3 in amino acids: CASSFGARGRVSSPLHF. The CDR3 DNA follows: TGTGCCAGTAGTTTTGGGGCCAGGGGGCGCGTTTCTTCACCCCTCCACTTT.

CDR3 region: CASSEYLMQRGGRNTQYF. The DNA of the CDR3 is TGCGCCAGCAGTGAGTACCTCATGCAGCGGGGGGGCCGAAATACGCAGTATTTT. The rearrangement links TRBV10-1 to TRBJ2-3, with 10 bases identical to TRBD2. This CDR3 spans 18 amino acids. Germline V lookup: CDR1 WNHNN, CDR2 SYGVQD (reference sequence). Germline trimming cut 1 base from V and 7 bases from J; bases unmatched to any gene: 14.

The chain is built from TRBV12-3 or TRBV12-4 and TRBJ1-3; the match to TRBD1 covers 7 bases. CDR3 size: 13 residues. The junction had 3 bases not matched to a gene; V was cut back by 5 bases and J by 5 bases. The CDR3 nucleotides are TGTGCCAGCAGTAGGGACAGAAGAAACACCATATATTTT. Amino acid sequence: CASSRDRRNTIYF.

The V call is TRBV24-1, the J call TRBJ1-2; 9 bases line up with TRBD1. V shed 4 bases, J shed 8 bases, and the junction held 4 bases outside the gene matches. Germline values: CDR1 KGHDR, CDR2 SFDVKD. The CDR3 has 13 amino acids. The CDR3 loop is CATSDWDRDGYTF. CDR3 bases: TGTGCCACCAGTGACTGGGACAGGGACGGCTACACCTTC.

The chain employs TRBV28 and TRBJ1-1; no clear D. The CDR3 runs 11 residues. CDR1 is MDHEN and CDR2 is SYDVKM in the germline V gene. Trimming cost V 2 bases and J 7 bases, with 5 bases left between them. The CDR3 protein is CASSLSSEAFF. The CDR3 DNA sequence: TGTGCCAGCAGTTTAAGTAGTGAAGCTTTCTTT.

This chain uses TRBV5-1 with TRBJ2-2; no definite D call. With 0 bases removed from V and 5 bases from J, the gap between germline ends came to 8 bases. There are 14 residues in the CDR3. Germline CDR1 reads SGHRS; CDR2 reads YFSETQ. Here the CDR3 reads CASSLGKTTGELFF. Here the CDR3 DNA reads TGCGCCAGCAGCTTGGGGAAGACTACCGGGGAGCTGTTTTTT.

This sequence joins TRBV6-6 and TRBJ1-1, with TRBD1 matching 7 bases. Germline V gene data show CDR1 as MNHNY and CDR2 as SVGAGI (reference sequence). This CDR3 region has 13 residues. V lost 6 bases and J lost 6; bases outside the gene matches: 7. The CDR3 protein is CASRRTDRAEAFF. CDR3 in DNA: TGTGCCAGCAGAAGGACAGACAGGGCTGAAGCTTTCTTT.

V and J are TRBV5-1 and TRBJ2-3; 10 bases line up with TRBD1. The CDR3 consists of 17 residues. V was pared by 3 bases and J by 5 bases, with 12 bases of the junction left unmatched. The germline V gene encodes CDR1 SGHRS and CDR2 YFSETQ. The CDR3 DNA reads as TGCGCCAGCAGCTCGAGGCCGGGACAGGGGAGGGGAGATACGCAGTATTTT. This gives the protein CASSSRPGQGRGDTQYF.

V gene TRBV7-3 combines with J gene TRBJ2-6; D is uncertain. CDR3 size: 14 residues. Germline CDR1 and CDR2: SGHTA and FQGTGA. V gave up 5 bases and J gave up 0 bases, with 5 bases separating them. The CDR3: CASSMASGANVLTF. The CDR3 DNA sequence: TGTGCCAGCAGCATGGCCTCTGGGGCCAACGTCCTGACTTTC.

The genes are TRBV6-6 and TRBJ2-7; TRBD2 matches at 7 bases. CDR1 and CDR2 from the germline V gene are MNHNY and SVGAGI (reference sequence). The CDR3 has 14 residues. Unmatched junction bases numbered 7, after V lost 2 bases and J lost 6 bases. DNA for the CDR3: TGTGCCAGCAGTTACCCGGTCTCGGGGGGCGAGCAGTACTTC. Its translation is CASSYPVSGGEQYF.

This rearrangement joins TRBV28 to TRBJ1-1; TRBD1 is a possible D gene (6 bases). The germline gives CDR1 MDHEN, CDR2 SYDVKM. The CDR3 is 13 residues long. V shed 7 bases and J shed 3 bases, with 12 bases lying between them. The CDR3 nucleotides read TGTGCCAGCAACATACAGGGCTACACTGAAGCTTTCTTT. Translated, it gives CASNIQGYTEAFF. The complete variable domain, with remaining parts taken from reference TRBV28 and TRBJ1-1, reads DVKVTQSSRYLVKRTGEKVFLECVQDMDHENMFWYRQDPGLGLRLIYFSYDVKMKEKGDIPEGYSVSREKKERFSLILESASTNQTSMYLCASNIQGYTEAFFGQGTRLTVV.

CDR3 region: CASSLAGENYGYTF. CDR3 sequence (DNA): TGTGCCAGCAGTTTGGCAGGGGAGAACTATGGCTACACCTTC. The rearrangement links TRBV28 to TRBJ1-2; D possibly corresponds to TRBD1 (6 bases). Germline V gene sequence: CDR1 MDHEN, CDR2 SYDVKM. V was cut by 3 bases and J by 2 bases, with 10 bases left in between. The CDR3 consists of 14 residues.

The chain combines TRBV5-1 with TRBJ2-5, with D perhaps matching TRBD1 (6 bases). Germline-derived CDR1 and CDR2 are SGHRS and YFSETQ. This CDR3 has 14 amino acids. Trimming shortened V by 4 bases and J by 3 bases, and 13 bases separated the two germline ends. CDR3 sequence reads: CASSRRTEKETQYF. For the CDR3, the DNA is TGCGCCAGCAGCCGGAGGACAGAAAAAGAGACCCAGTACTTC.

With respect to this clone: An end of the junction differs from the germline gene, which may be a read error. The chain couples TRBV7-9 to TRBJ1-1, with unresolved D. Per the germline V gene, CDR1 is SEHNR and CDR2 is FQNEAQ (reference sequence). The CDR3 is 12 amino acids. CDR3 nucleotides: TGTGCCAGCAGCTTGGAGAACGCTGAAGCTTTCTTT. Translating gives CASSLENAEAFF.